This TCR beta chain was retrieved from a study of shared clonotypes between healthy human individuals. On the study more broadly: The donor pool was made up of two women and three men aged 18 to 49.

Data came from immunoSEQ multiplex PCR; TCRdb stores just in-frame clones and leaves some out. The top ten clones hold more than 1.5% of a sample with about 2,200,000 clones, about 92% of them seen once. Naive-designated CD8 cells lacked CD45RO, were positively enriched for CCR7, and omitted terminally differentiated effector memory CD45RA+ cells. As regards this clone: Its antigen is currently unknown.

The germline V gene encodes CDR1 SQVTM and CDR2 ANQGSEA. V was cut by 4 bases and J by 9 bases, with 13 bases left in between. The CDR3 consists of 12 residues. Study conclusions and caveats: Sequencing depth was predicted to influence how clonotypes are shared among donors. Clonotypes which were not shared had lower generation probabilities than clonotypes that all four donors shared. Across subsets, estimated richness was generally greater for naive than for memory populations.

The source is a man between 18 and 35 years old in good health. Some clones in this sample may be carry-over from other donors' samples. Sequencing was carried out using naive CD8+ T cells from PBMCs. This chain links TRBV29-1 with TRBJ2-1; D remains ambiguous. The CDR3 protein is CSVVFHSGEQFF. DNA of the CDR3: TGCAGCGTTGTTTTCCATTCCGGTGAGCAGTTCTTC.